This TCR beta chain was captured by sequencing in a study of T cells after yellow fever vaccination. Study-wide results and caveats: Few clonotypes appeared in both CD4 and CD8 compartments.

The germline V and J ends were trimmed by 5 bases and 3 bases, with 26 bases remaining between them. CDR3 size: 18 residues. Details on this clonotype: Its antigen is currently unknown.

In TCRdb, the 5' RACE reads were re-called with MiXCR into one record per CDR3 protein. Counted here are about 74,000 distinct CDR3 sequences, more than 5.5% occurring once; the ten biggest clones make up roughly 33%. The sequencing used CD8+ T cells sorted from PBMCs, collected roughly 5 days after the first yellow fever vaccination. This chain joins TRBV12-3 or TRBV12-4 and TRBJ2-7, with a tentative D call TRBD1 (5 bases). This sequence was found in a man in his late teens or twenties who received the YFV17D yellow fever vaccine. Here the CDR3 reads CASSPLKGVGISVYEQYF. The CDR3 DNA reads as TGTGCCAGCAGTCCGCTCAAAGGGGTGGGGATTTCAGTCTACGAGCAGTACTTC.